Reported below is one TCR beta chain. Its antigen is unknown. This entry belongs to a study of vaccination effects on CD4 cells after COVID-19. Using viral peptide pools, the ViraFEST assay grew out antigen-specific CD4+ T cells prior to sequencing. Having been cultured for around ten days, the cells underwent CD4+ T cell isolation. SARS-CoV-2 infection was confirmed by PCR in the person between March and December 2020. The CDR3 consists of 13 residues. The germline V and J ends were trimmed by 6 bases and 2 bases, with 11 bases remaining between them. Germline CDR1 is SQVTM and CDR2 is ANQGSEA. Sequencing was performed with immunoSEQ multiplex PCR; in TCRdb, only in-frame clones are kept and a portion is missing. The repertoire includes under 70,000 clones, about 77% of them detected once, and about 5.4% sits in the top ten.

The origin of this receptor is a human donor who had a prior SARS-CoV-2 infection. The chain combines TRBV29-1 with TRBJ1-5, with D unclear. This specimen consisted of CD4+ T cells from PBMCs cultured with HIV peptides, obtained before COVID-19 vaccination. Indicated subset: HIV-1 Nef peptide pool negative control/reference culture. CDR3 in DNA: TGCAGCGTAGGGCCGGACGGCAATCAGCCCCAGCATTTT. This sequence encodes CSVGPDGNQPQHF. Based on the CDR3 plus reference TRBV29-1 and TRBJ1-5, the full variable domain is SAVISQKPSRDICQRGTSLTIQCQVDSQVTMMFWYRQQPGQSLTLIATANQGSEATYESGFVIDKFPISRPNLTFSTLTVSNMSPEDSSIYLCSVGPDGNQPQHFGDGTRLSIL.